The clone carrying this TCR beta chain was counted at least ten times. TCRdb reanalysed the multiplex PCR reads using MiXCR and keeps one entry per CDR3 protein. This sample carries approximately 250,000 distinct CDR3 sequences, roughly a third of them seen once, and the ten largest clones take about 3.3%. Germline assignment: CDR1 SGHDT and CDR2 YYEEEE. Unmatched junction bases numbered 8, after V lost 5 bases and J lost 6 bases. The CDR3 has 14 amino acids. Samples came from axillary lymph nodes draining the breast cancer. The data were taken from a study of breast tumors, draining lymph nodes, adjacent tissues.

The sequence came from a female donor with breast cancer. Some clones in this sample may be carry-over from other donors' samples. The chain carries TRBV5-6 and TRBJ1-5; 7 bases match TRBD1. The sequenced material came from axillary lymph node tissue. CDR3: CASSQRGGIQPQHF. The CDR3 DNA is TGTGCCAGCAGTCAAAGAGGGGGCATTCAGCCCCAGCATTTT.